This TCR beta chain appears in the sequencing data of a study of blood T cells in healthy people across ages (dated by TCRdb to 2013 to 2016). Study-wide context: Template switching captured roughly one uniquely barcoded TCR beta cDNA molecule per two T cells in model experiments. Age-related changes in TCR beta repertoire diversity were measured in the study by deep sequencing normalized with unique cDNA molecular identifiers. Donors were grouped into four age groups: young (average approximately 15 years), middle-aged (39), aged (about 60) and long-lived (approximately 78). Using the same blood draw, the study looked at two additional independent replicas of 1 million unique cDNA reads for two donors, one aged 18 to 29 and the other aged 80 or older.

Library construction relied on 5' RACE. Sequencing took place on an Illumina HiSeq 2500. A second PCR of roughly 7 to 12 cycles was performed with a sample-barcoded 5' primer and a J-beta primer mix. Each TCR beta cDNA molecule received a unique molecular identifier from a template-switch 5' adaptor carrying 12 random nucleotides. At least 2.5 million CDR3-containing paired-end reads were obtained from each sample. All of the RNA was converted into first-strand cDNA using the Mint cDNA synthesis kit, with a TRBC-specific oligonucleotide serving as the primer. All cDNA was treated with uracil-DNA glycosylase and then went through a first 18-cycle PCR with the universal primers M1SS and BC2_uni_R. The original methods were these. Normalization of each sample was performed by random selection of 1 million high-quality reads, each carrying a distinct molecular identifier. Reads with shared molecular identifiers were discarded instead of being binned into consensus sequences. MiTCR, with a Q25 quality threshold and the strictest error-elimination algorithm, was used for CDR3 identification, clonotype clustering and error correction. A nonparametric unseen species model using Euler transformation provided a lower-bound estimate of total TCR beta diversity. TCRdb reprocessed the public reads (quality trimming at Q25 with fastp, clone calling with MiXCR) and kept in-frame beta chains. CDR3 protein sequences are deduplicated, and each keeps its most common genes and DNA. The V and J calls reflect TCRdb's pipeline rather than the authors' work. Recorded for this sample are some 890,000 distinct CDR3 sequences; 25% to 35% of them occurred a single time. Roughly 10% of the sample is held by the ten biggest clonotypes.

Study-wide conclusions, independent of this receptor: The long-lived group showed more naive CD4+ T cells, fewer expanded clones and increased TCR diversity than the aged group, suggesting age selection. Because profiling used bulk unsorted PBMCs, naive and antigen-experienced compartments could not be compared conclusively. The CMV infection status of donors was not known, potentially confounding age-related changes in expanded clonotypes. Estimates of total diversity from one million sequenced T cells were regarded as lower bounds and underestimates. There was a strong correlation between observed TCR beta diversity and the percentage of naive T cells measured by flow cytometry. As age increased, observed TCR beta diversity per million T cells dropped in a roughly linear way, and a significant reduction was already evident by age 40.

The table lists this clonotype with a few counts. Its specific antigen is unknown. Qualities for individual bases were not recorded, and no much larger clone is one base off. Reading from cysteine to phenylalanine, the CDR3 counts 13 amino acids. The read is trimmed to its CDR3 DNA, 39 bases read in frame from base 1. The junction carries 16 bases between V and J, which are trimmed by 7 bases and 7 bases respectively. As encoded in the germline V gene, CDR1 is SGHTA while CDR2 is FQGNSA. The donors were some 39 Caucasian individuals from Russia, aged 6 to 90 years, who were systemically healthy. Each donor gave ten milliliters of peripheral blood, drawn into EDTA-treated Vacutainer tubes. PBMCs were isolated by Ficoll-Paque density-gradient centrifugation, with at least 6 million obtained per sample. Total RNA, at least 6 micrograms per sample, was extracted from PBMCs with Trizol reagent. Naive CD45RAhigh/CD27high T cell percentages were measured by flow cytometry on a PBMC aliquot from every donor.

These data also formed part of another study, on T cells of mothers and their children. From that second study: Donors were nine systemically healthy Caucasian individuals: three mothers and their six children. cDNA synthesis used all of the extracted RNA, with approximately 1.4 ug of RNA in each 15 ul reaction. In the second PCR, the M1S primer introduced both the sample barcodes and 2-4 random nucleotides. More than 8 million TCR beta CDR3 reads were obtained from each mother, and about 3 million reads were obtained from each child. Thymic selection shapes the output of TCR recombination in a similar way in related and unrelated pairs, and inherited differences have a minor effect. Normalized repertoire overlap was always slightly but never significantly higher in related than unrelated mother-child pairs. Persistent microchimeric T cell clones were not detected, at a sensitivity of approximately 98 clones per million clonotypes. In the study, deep NGS was used to compare the TCR beta repertoires of mothers and children, and features distinguishing related mother-child pairs from unrelated individuals were sought. Mothers averaged about 40 +/- 4 years of age and children averaged about 10 +/- 4 years. After adapter ligation with NEBNext reagents, the libraries were sequenced on Illumina HiSeq 2000 with 100+100 nt paired-end reads. To prevent cross-contamination, the mother and child libraries were prepared one month apart and sequenced in separate runs. For each donor, somewhere between roughly 450,000 and 2,100,000 distinct TCR beta clonotypes were identified. Naive TCR beta clonotypes were estimated from low-frequency clonotypes matched to each donor's FACS-determined naive share, without sorting.

The rearrangement joined TRBV7-2 to TRBJ1-2; matching of 5 bases hints at TRBD1 as the D gene. Sequencing input: blood. This receptor was obtained from a woman in her thirties or forties in good health. At the DNA level, the sequence is TGTGCCAGCACCTACGAAGGGGCTTCTGGCTACACCTTC. This translates into CASTYEGASGYTF.